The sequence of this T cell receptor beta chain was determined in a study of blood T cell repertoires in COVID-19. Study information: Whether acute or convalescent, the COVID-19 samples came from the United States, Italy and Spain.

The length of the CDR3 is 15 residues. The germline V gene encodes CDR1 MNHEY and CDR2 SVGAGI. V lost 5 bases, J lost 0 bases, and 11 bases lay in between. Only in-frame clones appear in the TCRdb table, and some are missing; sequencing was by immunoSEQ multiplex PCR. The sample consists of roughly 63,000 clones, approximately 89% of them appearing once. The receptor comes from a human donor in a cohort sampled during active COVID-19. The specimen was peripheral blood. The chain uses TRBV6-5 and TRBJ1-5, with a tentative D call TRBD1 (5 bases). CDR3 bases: TGTGCCAGCAGTATGGACATCTATAGCAATCAGCCCCAGCATTTT. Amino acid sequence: CASSMDIYSNQPQHF.